These 18 T cell receptor beta chains were all obtained from the same sample, sequenced in a study of Graves' ophthalmopathy and Graves' hyperthyroidism. Amplifying from RNA transcripts, the study obtained TCR beta CDR3 regions. HTBI primers served in a first-round RT-PCR, which a second-round multiplex PCR followed. TCRdb ran MiXCR on the multiplex PCR reads and lists one entry per CDR3 protein. Of over a million distinct CDR3 sequences in the sample, about 36% were seen once. Sequencing was performed on peripheral blood or thyroid tissue (not recorded which). The receptor source for this set is an adult man with Graves' hyperthyroidism.

This clonotype was seen at least ten times. V is TRBV9 and J is TRBJ1-2, with D tentatively TRBD1 (5 bases). V was pared by 0 bases and J by 8 bases, with 17 bases between. Germline V gene data show CDR1 as SGDLS and CDR2 as YYNGEE. The CDR3 covers 15 residues. CDR3 coding DNA: TGTGCCAGCAGCGTAGAAGGGACCGGGGTAAAAGGCTACACCTTC. This translates into CASSVEGTGVKGYTF.

At least ten counts were recorded for this clonotype. This chain's CDR3 is CASSPLRTGGAGTEAFF. In nucleotides, the CDR3 is TGCGCCAGCAGCCCGTTACGGACAGGGGGCGCTGGAACTGAAGCTTTCTTT. The genes are TRBV5-1 and TRBJ1-1, with 11 bases fitting TRBD1. J lost 5 bases, V lost 4 bases, and 13 bases had no gene match. Germline values: CDR1 SGHRS, CDR2 YFSETQ. The CDR3 sequence is 17 residues long.

A single count supports this clonotype. With a much larger clone just one base away, this may be a read error. The V gene is TRBV7-2, the J gene TRBJ1-3; no definite D call. The CDR3 runs 14 residues. Trimming left V 4 bases short and J 4 bases short, with 11 bases between. In germline, CDR1 is SGHTA, CDR2 FQGNSA. The CDR3: CASSSLGGGNTIYF. CDR3 nucleotide sequence: TGTGCCAGCAGCTCCCTGGGCGGCGGAAACACCATATATTTT.

Ten or more counts support this clonotype. The V and J genes are TRBV20-1 and TRBJ2-5; no clear D gene. With 3 bases removed from V and 5 bases from J, the gap between germline ends came to 16 bases. The germline CDR1 and CDR2 sequences are DFQATT and SNEGSKA (reference sequence). The CDR3 length is 14 residues. The CDR3 loop is CSASGATKVETQYF. In DNA, the CDR3 is TGCAGTGCTAGTGGAGCGACAAAAGTCGAGACCCAGTACTTC.

This rearrangement joins TRBV29-1 to TRBJ1-4, with D possibly being TRBD1 (6 bases). This CDR3 is 14 amino acids long. Germline values: CDR1 SQVTM, CDR2 ANQGSEA. The V end was cut by 4 bases, the J end by 7 bases, with 16 bases between. CDR3 nucleotide sequence: TGCAGCGTTGTAGGGGGGGCCTTTGGTGAAAAACTGTTTTTT. Its protein product is CSVVGGAFGEKLFF.

This clonotype was observed many times. The CDR3 sequence is CSMPIMGQGETQYF. The CDR3 bases are TGCAGCATGCCCATCATGGGGCAGGGCGAGACCCAGTACTTC. This chain connects TRBV29-1 to TRBJ2-5; a possible D gene is TRBD1 (5 bases). Trimming pared 8 bases from V and 5 bases from J, leaving 21 bases between. The CDR3 is made up of 14 amino acids. Per germline, CDR1 SQVTM and CDR2 ANQGSEA.

In this sample, this clonotype turned up a few times. J is TRBJ1-1 and V is TRBV18; 7 bases fit TRBD1. The CDR3 is 14 amino acids. V lost 1 base to trimming and J lost 3 bases; unmatched junction nucleotides: 2. Germline V gives CDR1 KGHSH, CDR2 LQKENI. DNA for the CDR3: TGTGCCAGCTCACCACAGGGGGCATACACTGAAGCTTTCTTT. It specifies CASSPQGAYTEAFF. Based on the CDR3 plus reference TRBV18 and TRBJ1-1, the full variable domain is NAGVMQNPRHLVRRRGQEARLRCSPMKGHSHVYWYRQLPEEGLKFMVYLQKENIIDESGMPKERFSAEFPKEGPSILRIQQVVRGDSAAYFCASSPQGAYTEAFFGQGTRLTVV.

This clonotype was seen more than once but under ten times. The V and J genes are TRBV3-1 and TRBJ1-5; D unclear. Trimming removed 3 bases from V and 6 bases from J, with 9 bases in between. This CDR3 spans 13 amino acids. Germline V gene lookup returns CDR1 LGHDT and CDR2 YNNKEL (reference sequence). The CDR3 DNA reads as TGTGCCAGCAGCCATGGGGTCACTCAGCCCCAGCATTTT. Its translation: CASSHGVTQPQHF.

The gene calls are TRBV20-1 and TRBJ1-6; D possibly corresponds to TRBD1 (6 bases). Germline-derived CDR1 and CDR2 are DFQATT and SNEGSKA (reference sequence). V lost 0 bases to trimming and J lost 9 bases, with 12 bases between them. CDR3 size: 14 residues. CDR3 region: CSAREGHLGSPLHF. The CDR3 coding sequence is TGCAGTGCTAGAGAGGGACATCTCGGTTCACCCCTCCACTTT.

In its sample, this clonotype was seen many times. CDR3 coding DNA: TGCGCCAGCGCGCTTGCGGGATGGCAGCCCCAGCATTTT. This gives the protein CASALAGWQPQHF. The gene calls are TRBV10-2 and TRBJ1-5; D call uncertain. Trimming shortened V by 8 bases and J by 7 bases, and 15 bases separated the two germline ends. The CDR3 extends over 13 amino acids. Looked up from germline, CDR1 is WSHSY and CDR2 is SAAADI.

This clonotype was detected many times. The chain is built from TRBV2 and TRBJ1-2; D gene uncertain. V lost 3 bases, J lost 4 bases, and 15 bases lay in between. Germline loops: CDR1 SNHLY, CDR2 FYNNEI. CDR3 length equals 15 residues. CDR3 nucleotides: TGTGCCAGCAGTGAGGCGAAGGGATTACGCTATGGCTACACCTTC. Protein sequence: CASSEAKGLRYGYTF.

This clonotype was seen only a few times. V and J are TRBV2 and TRBJ1-5; TRBD1 matches 8 bases. The CDR3 contains 13 residues. CDR1 SNHLY and CDR2 FYNNEI come from the germline V gene. Trimming took 7 bases from V and 6 from J; bases not matched to a gene: 5. CDR3 nucleotide sequence: TGTGCCAGCACAGGGGGCGTGGGTCAGCCCCAGCATTTT. Residues: CASTGGVGQPQHF.

This rearrangement joins TRBV27 to TRBJ2-2, with D perhaps TRBD1 or TRBD2 (7 bases each). V shed 6 bases and J shed 3 bases, with 17 bases lying between them. The CDR3 consists of 16 residues. Germline-derived CDR1 and CDR2 are MNHEY and SMNVEV (reference sequence). The CDR3 loop reads CASRDRLAVHTGELFF. In DNA form, the CDR3 reads TGTGCCAGCAGGGACAGGCTAGCGGTTCACACCGGGGAGCTGTTTTTT.

V is TRBV10-3 and J is TRBJ1-6, with 10 bases that match TRBD1. CDR1 is ENHRY and CDR2 is SYGVKD in the germline V gene. After removal of 5 bases from V and 8 bases from J, the junction contained 9 bases not matched to a gene. There are 16 residues in the CDR3. The CDR3 coding sequence is TGTGCCATCAGTATAAAGGTGGGGACAGGGGATTCACCCCTCCACTTT. This sequence encodes CAISIKVGTGDSPLHF.

The chain couples TRBV28 to TRBJ2-7; 7 bases are shared with TRBD1. The germline CDR1 and CDR2 sequences are MDHEN and SYDVKM. The CDR3 consists of 15 residues. Trimming took 4 bases from V and 4 from J; bases not matched to a gene: 10. DNA of the CDR3: TGTGCCAGCAGTTCCCCGACAGGGCCAAAATACGAGCAGTACTTC. Encoded protein: CASSSPTGPKYEQYF.

This clonotype was seen at least ten times. The chain joins TRBV7-9 to TRBJ2-7; D is ambiguous. The CDR3 spans 14 residues. Trimming shortened V by 1 base and J by 0 bases, and 7 bases separated the two germline ends. Germline CDR1 and CDR2: SEHNR and FQNEAQ (reference sequence). The CDR3 loop is CASSLVDNSYEQYF. DNA for the CDR3: TGTGCCAGCAGCTTAGTAGACAACTCCTACGAGCAGTACTTC.

This clonotype was seen ten or more times. The V and J genes are TRBV11-2 and TRBJ2-7, with 7 bases identical to TRBD1. Germline V gene sequence: CDR1 SGHAT, CDR2 FQNNGV. The CDR3 is 15 amino acids. The junction had 10 bases not matched to a gene; V was cut back by 5 bases and J by 3 bases. CDR3 sequence: CASSRAGTEVYEQYF. The DNA for the CDR3 is TGTGCCAGCAGCCGCGCCGGGACAGAAGTCTACGAGCAGTACTTC.

This clonotype turned up a few times. The rearrangement links TRBV20-1 to TRBJ1-5; tentative D call: TRBD1 (5 bases). Trimming cost V 0 bases and J 2 bases, with 11 bases left between them. CDR3 size: 15 residues. Per germline, CDR1 DFQATT and CDR2 SNEGSKA (reference sequence). CDR3 bases: TGCAGTGCTAGAGATCTAAGGGGCGGCAATCAGCCCCAGCATTTT. This gives the protein CSARDLRGGNQPQHF.